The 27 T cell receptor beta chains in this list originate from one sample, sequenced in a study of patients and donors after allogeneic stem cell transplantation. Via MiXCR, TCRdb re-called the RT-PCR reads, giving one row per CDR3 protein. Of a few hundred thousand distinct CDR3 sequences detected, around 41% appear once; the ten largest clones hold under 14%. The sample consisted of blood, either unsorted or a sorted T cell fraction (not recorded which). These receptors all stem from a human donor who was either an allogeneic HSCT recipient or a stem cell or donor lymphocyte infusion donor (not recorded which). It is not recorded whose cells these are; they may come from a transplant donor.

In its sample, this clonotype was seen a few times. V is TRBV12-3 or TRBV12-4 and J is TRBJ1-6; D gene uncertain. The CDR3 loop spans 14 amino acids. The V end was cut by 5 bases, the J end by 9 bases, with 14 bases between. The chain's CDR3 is CASSRRREGSPLHF. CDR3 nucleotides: TGTGCCAGCAGTCGGCGACGTGAGGGTTCACCCCTCCACTTT.

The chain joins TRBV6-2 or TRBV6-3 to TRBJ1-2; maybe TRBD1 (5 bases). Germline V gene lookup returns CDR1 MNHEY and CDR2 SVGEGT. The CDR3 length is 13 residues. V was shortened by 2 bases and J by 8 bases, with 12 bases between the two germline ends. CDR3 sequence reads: CASSYEGLGGYTF. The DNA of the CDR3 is TGTGCCAGCAGTTACGAGGGGCTAGGCGGCTACACCTTC.

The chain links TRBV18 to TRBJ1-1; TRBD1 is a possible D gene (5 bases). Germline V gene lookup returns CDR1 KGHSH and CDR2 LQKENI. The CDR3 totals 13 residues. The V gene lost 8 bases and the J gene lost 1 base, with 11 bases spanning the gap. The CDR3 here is CASRGGWNTEAFF. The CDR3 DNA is TGTGCCAGCCGCGGGGGGTGGAACACTGAAGCTTTCTTT.

The CDR3 coding sequence is TGTGCCAGCAGTTTTCCTACGGAAATTAACCTGCAGTACTTC. It encodes CASSFPTEINLQYF. V is TRBV28 and J is TRBJ2-7; no clear D gene. This CDR3 is 14 amino acids long. V shed 3 bases and J shed 9 bases, with 18 bases lying between them. Germline assignment: CDR1 MDHEN and CDR2 SYDVKM.

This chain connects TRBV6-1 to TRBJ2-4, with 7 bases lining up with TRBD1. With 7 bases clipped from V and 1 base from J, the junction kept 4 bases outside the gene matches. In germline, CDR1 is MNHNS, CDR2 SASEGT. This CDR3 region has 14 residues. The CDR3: CASNRGIAKNIQYF. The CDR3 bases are TGTGCCAGCAACAGGGGAATCGCCAAAAACATTCAGTACTTC.

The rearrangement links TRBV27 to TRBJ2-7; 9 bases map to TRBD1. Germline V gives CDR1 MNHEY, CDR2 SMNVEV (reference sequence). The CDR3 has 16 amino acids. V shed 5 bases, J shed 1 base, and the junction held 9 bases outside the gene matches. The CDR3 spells CASSRLDRGFSYEQYF. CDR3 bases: TGTGCCAGCAGTCGTCTGGACAGGGGATTTTCCTACGAGCAGTACTTC.

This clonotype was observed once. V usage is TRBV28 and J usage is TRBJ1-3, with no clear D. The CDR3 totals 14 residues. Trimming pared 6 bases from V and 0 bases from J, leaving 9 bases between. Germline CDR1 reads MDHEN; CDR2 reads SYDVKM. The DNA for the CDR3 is TGTGCCAGCAGAGAAGGTGTCTCTGGAAACACCATATATTTT. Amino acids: CASREGVSGNTIYF.

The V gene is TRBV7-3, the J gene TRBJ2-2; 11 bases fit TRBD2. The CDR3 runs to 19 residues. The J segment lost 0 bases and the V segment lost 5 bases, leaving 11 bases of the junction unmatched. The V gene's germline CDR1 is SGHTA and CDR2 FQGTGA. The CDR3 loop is CASSRFSGTSGSNTGELFF. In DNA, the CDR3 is TGTGCCAGCAGCCGTTTCTCCGGGACTAGCGGCTCGAACACCGGGGAGCTGTTTTTT.

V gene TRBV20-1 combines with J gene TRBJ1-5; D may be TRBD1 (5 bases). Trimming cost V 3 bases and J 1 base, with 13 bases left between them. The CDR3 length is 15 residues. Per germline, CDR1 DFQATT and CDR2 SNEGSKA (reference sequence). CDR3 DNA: TGCAGTGCTAGGGACAACAGGTACAGCAATCAGCCCCAGCATTTT. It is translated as CSARDNRYSNQPQHF.

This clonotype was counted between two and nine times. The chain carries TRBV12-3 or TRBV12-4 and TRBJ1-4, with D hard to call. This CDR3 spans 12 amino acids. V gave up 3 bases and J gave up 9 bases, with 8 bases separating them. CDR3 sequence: CASSLFAQKLFF. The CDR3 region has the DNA TGTGCCAGCAGTTTGTTCGCTCAAAAACTGTTTTTT.

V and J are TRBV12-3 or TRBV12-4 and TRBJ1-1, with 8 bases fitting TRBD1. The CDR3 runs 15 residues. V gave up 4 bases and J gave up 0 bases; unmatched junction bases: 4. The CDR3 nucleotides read TGTGCCAGCAGTTCCCCGGACAGGGTGAACACTGAAGCTTTCTTT. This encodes CASSSPDRVNTEAFF.

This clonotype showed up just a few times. CDR3 sequence (DNA): TGTGCCAGCAGTTACCCTTCCGGGGATGACACTGAAGCTTTCTTT. Translated, it gives CASSYPSGDDTEAFF. The chain uses TRBV6-6 and TRBJ1-1; D not resolved. This CDR3 contains 15 residues. V gave up 2 bases and J gave up 3 bases, with 13 bases separating them. Germline V lookup: CDR1 MNHNY, CDR2 SVGAGI (reference sequence).

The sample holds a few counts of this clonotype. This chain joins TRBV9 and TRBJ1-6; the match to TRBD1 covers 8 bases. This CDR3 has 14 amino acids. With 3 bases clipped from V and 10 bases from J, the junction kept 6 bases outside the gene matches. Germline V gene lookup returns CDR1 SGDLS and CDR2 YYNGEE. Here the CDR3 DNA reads TGTGCCAGCAGCGCTCAGGGGGCTGGGTCACCCCTCCACTTT. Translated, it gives CASSAQGAGSPLHF.

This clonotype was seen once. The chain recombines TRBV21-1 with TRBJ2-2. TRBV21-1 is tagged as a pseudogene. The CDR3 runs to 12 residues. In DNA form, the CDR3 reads TGTGCCAGCAGCAAAGAATACGGGGAGCTGTTTTTT. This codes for CASSKEYGELFF.

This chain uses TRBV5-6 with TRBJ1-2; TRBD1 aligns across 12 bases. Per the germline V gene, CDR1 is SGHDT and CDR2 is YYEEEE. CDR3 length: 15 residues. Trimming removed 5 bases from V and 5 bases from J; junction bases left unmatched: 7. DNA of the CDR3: TGTGCCAGCAGTCGAGGGACAGGGGGCCAGTATGGCTACACCTTC. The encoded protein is CASSRGTGGQYGYTF.

The DNA of the CDR3 is TGTGCCAGCAGCCCGGGACACTTTAGCAATCAGCCCCAGCATTTT. Its protein is CASSPGHFSNQPQHF. The chain recombines TRBV7-8 with TRBJ1-5; tentative D call: TRBD1 (6 bases). Per the germline V gene, CDR1 is SGHVS and CDR2 is FQNEAQ. This CDR3 is 15 amino acids long. Trimming pared 5 bases from V and 0 bases from J, leaving 11 bases between.

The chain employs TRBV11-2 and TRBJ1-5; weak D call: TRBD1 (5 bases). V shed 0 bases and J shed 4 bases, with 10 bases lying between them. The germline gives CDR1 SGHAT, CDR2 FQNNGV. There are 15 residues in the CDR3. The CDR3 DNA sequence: TGTGCCAGCAGCTTAGATGGAGGGGCTAATCAGCCCCAGCATTTT. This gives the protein CASSLDGGANQPQHF.

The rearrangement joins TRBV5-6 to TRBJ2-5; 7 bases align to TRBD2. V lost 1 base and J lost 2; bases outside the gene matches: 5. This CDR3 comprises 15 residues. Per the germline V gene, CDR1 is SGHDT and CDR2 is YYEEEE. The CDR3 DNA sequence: TGTGCCAGCAGCTTGAGCGGGGTACCACAAGAGACCCAGTACTTC. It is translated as CASSLSGVPQETQYF. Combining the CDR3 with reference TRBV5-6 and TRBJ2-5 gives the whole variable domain DAGVTQSPTHLIKTRGQQVTLRCSPKSGHDTVSWYQQALGQGPQFIFQYYEEEERQRGNFPDRFSGHQFPNYSSELNVNALLLGDSALYLCASSLSGVPQETQYFGPGTRLLVL.

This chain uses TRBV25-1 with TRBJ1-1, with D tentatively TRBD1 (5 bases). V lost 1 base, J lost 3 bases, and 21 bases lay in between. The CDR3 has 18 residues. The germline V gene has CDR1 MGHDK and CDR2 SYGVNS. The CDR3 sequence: CASSESPGTLFVHTEAFF. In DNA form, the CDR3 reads TGTGCCAGCAGTGAATCCCCCGGGACTCTATTCGTTCACACTGAAGCTTTCTTT.

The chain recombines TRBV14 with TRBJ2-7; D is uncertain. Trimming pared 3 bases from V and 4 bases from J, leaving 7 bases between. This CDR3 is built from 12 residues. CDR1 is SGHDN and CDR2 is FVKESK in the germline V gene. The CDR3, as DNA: TGTGCCAGCAGCCACACCCGGTACGAGCAGTACTTC. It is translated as CASSHTRYEQYF.

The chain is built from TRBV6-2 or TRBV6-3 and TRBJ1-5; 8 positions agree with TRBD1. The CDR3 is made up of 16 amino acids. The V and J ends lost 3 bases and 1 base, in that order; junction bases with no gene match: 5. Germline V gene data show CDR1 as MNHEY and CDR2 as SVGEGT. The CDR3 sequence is CASSYSQGASNQPQHF. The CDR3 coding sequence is TGTGCCAGCAGTTATTCCCAGGGGGCAAGCAATCAGCCCCAGCATTTT.

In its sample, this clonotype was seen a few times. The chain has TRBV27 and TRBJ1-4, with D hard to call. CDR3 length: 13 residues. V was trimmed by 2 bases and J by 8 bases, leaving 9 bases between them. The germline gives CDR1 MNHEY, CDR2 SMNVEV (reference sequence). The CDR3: CASSLMTGEKLFF. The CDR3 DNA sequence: TGTGCCAGCAGTTTAATGACCGGAGAAAAACTGTTTTTT.

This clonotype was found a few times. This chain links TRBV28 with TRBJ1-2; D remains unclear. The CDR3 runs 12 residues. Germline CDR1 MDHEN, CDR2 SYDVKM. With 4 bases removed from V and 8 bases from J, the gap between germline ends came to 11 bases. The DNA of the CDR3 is TGTGCCAGCAGTTCCCGCTCGTGGGGCTACACCTTC. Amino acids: CASSSRSWGYTF.

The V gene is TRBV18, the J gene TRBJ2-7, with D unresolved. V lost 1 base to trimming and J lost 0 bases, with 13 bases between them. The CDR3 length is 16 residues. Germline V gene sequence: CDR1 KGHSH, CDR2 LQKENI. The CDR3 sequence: CASSPLSRTDSYEQYF. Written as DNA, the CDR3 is TGTGCCAGCTCACCACTTTCCAGGACGGACTCCTACGAGCAGTACTTC. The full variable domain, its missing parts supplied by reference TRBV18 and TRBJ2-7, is NAGVMQNPRHLVRRRGQEARLRCSPMKGHSHVYWYRQLPEEGLKFMVYLQKENIIDESGMPKERFSAEFPKEGPSILRIQQVVRGDSAAYFCASSPLSRTDSYEQYFGPGTRLTVT.

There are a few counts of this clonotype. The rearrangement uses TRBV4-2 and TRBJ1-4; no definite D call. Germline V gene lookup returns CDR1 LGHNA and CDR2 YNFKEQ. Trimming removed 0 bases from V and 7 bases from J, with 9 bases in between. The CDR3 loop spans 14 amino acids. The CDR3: CASSQEQNREKLFF. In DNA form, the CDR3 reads TGTGCCAGCAGCCAAGAACAGAATCGTGAAAAACTGTTTTTT.

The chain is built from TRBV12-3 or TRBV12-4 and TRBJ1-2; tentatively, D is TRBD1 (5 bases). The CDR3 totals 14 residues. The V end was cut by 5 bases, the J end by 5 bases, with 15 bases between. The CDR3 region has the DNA TGTGCCAGCAGTCCAAGGGTGGGGCAGTATGGCTACACCTTC. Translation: CASSPRVGQYGYTF.

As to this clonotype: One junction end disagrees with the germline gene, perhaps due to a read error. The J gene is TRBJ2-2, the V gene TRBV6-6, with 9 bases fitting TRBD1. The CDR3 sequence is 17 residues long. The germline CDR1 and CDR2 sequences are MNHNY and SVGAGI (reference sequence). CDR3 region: CASSPRAGTGNTGEPFF. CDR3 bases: TGTGCCAGCAGCCCCAGAGCCGGGACAGGGAACACCGGGGAGCCGTTTTTT.